This T cell receptor (beta chain) was documented in a study of cytomegalovirus exposure and HLA in healthy donors. 13 Jbeta primers and 60 Vbeta primers were used for the PCR. Libraries were prepared by immunoSEQ multiplex PCR; TCRdb keeps only in-frame clonotypes and omits some of them. The sample lists approximately 95,000 clones, about 78% occurring once. Sequenced: PBMCs. The TCR sequence derives from a woman aged 40 to 49 in good health and CMV-seropositive.

The CDR3 bases are TGTGCCACCAGCAGAGGGAAGGGACAGTCCTACGAGCAGTACTTC. Translation gives CATSRGKGQSYEQYF. The V call is TRBV15, the J call TRBJ2-7; 7 bases map to TRBD1. Germline V gene data show CDR1 as LNHNV and CDR2 as YYDKDF (reference sequence). With 1 base clipped from V and 1 base from J, the junction kept 4 bases outside the gene matches. The CDR3 has 15 residues.